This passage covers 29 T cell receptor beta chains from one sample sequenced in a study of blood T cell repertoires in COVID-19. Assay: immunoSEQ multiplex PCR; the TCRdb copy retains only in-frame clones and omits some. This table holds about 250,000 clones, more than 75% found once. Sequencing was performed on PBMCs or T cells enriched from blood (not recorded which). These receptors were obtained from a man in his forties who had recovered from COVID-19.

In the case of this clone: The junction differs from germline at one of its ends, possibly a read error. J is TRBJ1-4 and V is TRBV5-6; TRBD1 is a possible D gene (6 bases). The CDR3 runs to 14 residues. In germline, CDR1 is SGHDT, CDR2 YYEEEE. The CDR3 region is CASSLGPSTDSPGF. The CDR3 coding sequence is TGTGCCAGCAGCTTAGGCCCCTCCACGGACAGTCCAGGCTTT. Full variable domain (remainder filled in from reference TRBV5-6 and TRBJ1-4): DAGVTQSPTHLIKTRGQQVTLRCSPKSGHDTVSWYQQALGQGPQFIFQYYEEEERQRGNFPDRFSGHQFPNYSSELNVNALLLGDSALYLCASSLGPSTDSPGFGSGTQLSVL.

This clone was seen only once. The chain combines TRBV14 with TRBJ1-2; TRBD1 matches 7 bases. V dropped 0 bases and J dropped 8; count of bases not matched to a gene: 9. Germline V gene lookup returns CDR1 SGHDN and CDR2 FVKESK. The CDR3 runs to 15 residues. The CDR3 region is CASSQERGGAEGYTF. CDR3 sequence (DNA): TGTGCCAGCAGCCAAGAAAGAGGGGGCGCGGAGGGCTACACCTTC.

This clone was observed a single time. The CDR3 here is CASRGLGGDTQYF. The CDR3 coding sequence is TGTGCCAGCAGAGGCCTAGGGGGAGATACGCAGTATTTT. The V and J genes are TRBV28 and TRBJ2-3; TRBD1 is a possible D gene (6 bases). The CDR3 has 13 amino acids. Between the trimmed V and J ends, which lost 6 bases and 5 bases, there was a span of 12 bases. From germline, CDR1 is MDHEN and CDR2 SYDVKM.

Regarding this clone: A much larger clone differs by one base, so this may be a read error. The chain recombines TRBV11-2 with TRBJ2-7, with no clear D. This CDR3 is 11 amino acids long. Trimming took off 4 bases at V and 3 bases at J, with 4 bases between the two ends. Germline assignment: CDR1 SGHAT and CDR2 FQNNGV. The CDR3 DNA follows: TGTGCCAGCAGCTCTCTCTACGAGCAGTACTTC. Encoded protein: CASSSLYEQYF.

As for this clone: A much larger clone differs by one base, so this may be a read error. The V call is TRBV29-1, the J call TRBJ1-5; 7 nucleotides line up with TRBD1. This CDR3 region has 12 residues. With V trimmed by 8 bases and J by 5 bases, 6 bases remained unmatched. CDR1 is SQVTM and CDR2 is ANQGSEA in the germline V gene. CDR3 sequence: CSIGDSHQPQHF. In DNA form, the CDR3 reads TGCAGCATTGGGGACAGCCATCAGCCCCAGCATTTT. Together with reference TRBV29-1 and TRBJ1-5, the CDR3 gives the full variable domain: SAVISQKPSRDICQRGTSLTIQCQVDSQVTMMFWYRQQPGQSLTLIATANQGSEATYESGFVIDKFPISRPNLTFSTLTVSNMSPEDSSIYLCSIGDSHQPQHFGDGTRLSIL.

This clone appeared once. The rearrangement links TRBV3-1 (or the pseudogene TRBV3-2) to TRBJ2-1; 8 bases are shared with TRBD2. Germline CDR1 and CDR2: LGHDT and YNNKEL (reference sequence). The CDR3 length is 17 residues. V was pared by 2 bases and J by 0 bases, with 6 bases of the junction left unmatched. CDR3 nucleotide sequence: TGTGCCAGCAGCCAATTAGCGGGACTGAGCTCCTACAATGAGCAGTTCTTC. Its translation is CASSQLAGLSSYNEQFF.

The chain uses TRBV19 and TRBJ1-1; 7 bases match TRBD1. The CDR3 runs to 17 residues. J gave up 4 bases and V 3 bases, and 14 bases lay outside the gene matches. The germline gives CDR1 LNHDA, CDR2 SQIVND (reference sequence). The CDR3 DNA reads TGTGCCAGTAGTATCCCGGGACAGTTGTCCGCGGGCACTGAAGCTTTCTTT. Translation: CASSIPGQLSAGTEAFF.

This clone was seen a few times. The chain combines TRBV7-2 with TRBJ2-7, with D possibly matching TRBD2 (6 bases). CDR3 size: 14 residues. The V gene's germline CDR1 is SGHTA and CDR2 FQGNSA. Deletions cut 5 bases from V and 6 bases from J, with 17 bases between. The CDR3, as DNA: TGTGCCAGCAGCCCCGGGACTCTCGTCGGCGAGCAGTACTTC. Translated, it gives CASSPGTLVGEQYF.

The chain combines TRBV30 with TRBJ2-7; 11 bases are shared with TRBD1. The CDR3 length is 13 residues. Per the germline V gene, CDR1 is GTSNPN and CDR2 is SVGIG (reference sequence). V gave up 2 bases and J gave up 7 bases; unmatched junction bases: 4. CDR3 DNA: TGTGCCTGGAGTCACCGGGACAGGGGGGAGCAGTACTTC. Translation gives CAWSHRDRGEQYF. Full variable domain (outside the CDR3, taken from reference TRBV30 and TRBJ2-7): SQTIHQWPATLVQPVGSPLSLECTVEGTSNPNLYWYRQAAGRGLQLLFYSVGIGQISSEVPQNLSASRPQDRQFILSSKKLLLSDSGFYLCAWSHRDRGEQYFGPGTRLTVT.

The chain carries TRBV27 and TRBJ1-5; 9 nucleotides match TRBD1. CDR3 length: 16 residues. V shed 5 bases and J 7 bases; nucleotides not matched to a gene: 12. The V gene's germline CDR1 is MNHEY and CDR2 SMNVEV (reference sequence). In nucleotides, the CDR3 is TGTGCCAGCAGTCCTGGGACAGGGAGGGCCGGGCAGCCCCAGCATTTT. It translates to CASSPGTGRAGQPQHF.

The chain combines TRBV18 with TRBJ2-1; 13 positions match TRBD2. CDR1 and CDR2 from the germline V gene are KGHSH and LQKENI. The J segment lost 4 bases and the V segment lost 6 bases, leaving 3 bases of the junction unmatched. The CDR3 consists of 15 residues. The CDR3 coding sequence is TGTGCCAGCTCGCAGACTAGCGGGAGGTACAATGAGCAGTTCTTC. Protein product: CASSQTSGRYNEQFF.

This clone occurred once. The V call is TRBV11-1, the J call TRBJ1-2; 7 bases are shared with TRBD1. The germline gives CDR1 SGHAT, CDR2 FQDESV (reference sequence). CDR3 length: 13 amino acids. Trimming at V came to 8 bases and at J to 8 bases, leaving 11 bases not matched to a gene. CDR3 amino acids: CASGDSPPGGYTF. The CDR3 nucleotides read TGTGCCAGCGGGGACAGCCCGCCCGGCGGCTACACCTTC. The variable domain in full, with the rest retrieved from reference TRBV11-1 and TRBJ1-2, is EAEVAQSPRYKITEKSQAVAFWCDPISGHATLYWYRQILGQGPELLVQFQDESVVDDSQLPKDRFSAERLKGVDSTLKIQPAELGDSAMYLCASGDSPPGGYTFGSGTRLTVV.

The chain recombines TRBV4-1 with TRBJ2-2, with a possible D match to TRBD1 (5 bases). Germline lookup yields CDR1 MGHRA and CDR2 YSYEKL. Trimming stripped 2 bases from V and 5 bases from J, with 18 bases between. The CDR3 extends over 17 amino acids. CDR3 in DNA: TGCGCCAGCAGCCAAAGTGGAAGGGGTACTCAGACCGGGGAGCTGTTTTTT. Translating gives CASSQSGRGTQTGELFF.

The chain's CDR3 is CASSQAALRTEAFF. CDR3 in DNA: TGCGCCAGCAGCCAAGCCGCGCTGAGGACTGAAGCTTTCTTT. The chain links TRBV4-1 to TRBJ1-1, with D unresolved. Germline lookup yields CDR1 MGHRA and CDR2 YSYEKL. The V end lost 1 base, the J end lost 5 bases, and 11 bases lay between the germline ends. The CDR3 contains 14 residues.

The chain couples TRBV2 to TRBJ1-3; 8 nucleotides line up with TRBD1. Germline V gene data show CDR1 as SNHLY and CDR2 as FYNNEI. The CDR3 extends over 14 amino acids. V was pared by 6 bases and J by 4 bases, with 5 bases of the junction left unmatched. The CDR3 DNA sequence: TGTGCCAGCAGGCAGGGGGCGGACGGAAACACCATATATTTT. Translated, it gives CASRQGADGNTIYF.

In DNA, the CDR3 is TGTGCCACAGGGGAGACAGGGATCACCGGGGAGCTGTTTTTT. As protein: CATGETGITGELFF. V is TRBV19 and J is TRBJ2-2; 7 bases align to TRBD1. Germline CDR1 is LNHDA and CDR2 is SQIVND (reference sequence). The CDR3 is 14 residues long. After removal of 10 bases from V and 4 bases from J, the junction contained 9 bases not matched to a gene.

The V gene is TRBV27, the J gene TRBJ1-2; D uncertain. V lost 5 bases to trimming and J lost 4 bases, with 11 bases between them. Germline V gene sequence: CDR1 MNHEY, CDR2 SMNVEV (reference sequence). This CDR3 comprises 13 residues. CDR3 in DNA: TGTGCCAGCAGTCTTCAGCGTGCCTATGGCTACACCTTC. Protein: CASSLQRAYGYTF.

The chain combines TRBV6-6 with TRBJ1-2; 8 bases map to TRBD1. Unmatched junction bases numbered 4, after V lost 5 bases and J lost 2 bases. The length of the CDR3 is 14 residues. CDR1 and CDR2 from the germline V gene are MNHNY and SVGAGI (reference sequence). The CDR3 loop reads CASSRTGLNYGYTF. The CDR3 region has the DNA TGTGCCAGCAGTCGGACAGGGTTAAACTATGGCTACACCTTC.

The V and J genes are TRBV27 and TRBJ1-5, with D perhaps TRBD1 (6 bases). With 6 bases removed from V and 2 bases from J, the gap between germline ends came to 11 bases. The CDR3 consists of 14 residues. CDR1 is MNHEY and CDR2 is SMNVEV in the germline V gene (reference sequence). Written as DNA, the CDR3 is TGTGCCAGCAGGAAACAGGGAGGCAATCAGCCCCAGCATTTT. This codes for CASRKQGGNQPQHF.

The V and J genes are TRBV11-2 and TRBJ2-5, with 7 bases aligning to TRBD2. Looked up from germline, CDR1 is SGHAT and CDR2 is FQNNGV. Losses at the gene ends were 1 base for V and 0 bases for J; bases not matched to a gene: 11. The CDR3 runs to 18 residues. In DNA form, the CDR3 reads TGTGCCAGCAGCTTAGTAGCCTGGGGGGGGGATTACCAAGAGACCCAGTACTTC. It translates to CASSLVAWGGDYQETQYF.

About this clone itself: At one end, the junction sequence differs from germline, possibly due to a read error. The CDR3 protein is CATSRVRERRGKLF. In nucleotides, the CDR3 is TGTGCCACCAGCCGGGTTCGGGAACGGAGAGGGAAGTTGTTC. This chain uses TRBV15 with TRBJ2-7; D perhaps matches TRBD2 (5 bases). CDR3 size: 14 residues. Germline V gene data show CDR1 as LNHNV and CDR2 as YYDKDF (reference sequence).

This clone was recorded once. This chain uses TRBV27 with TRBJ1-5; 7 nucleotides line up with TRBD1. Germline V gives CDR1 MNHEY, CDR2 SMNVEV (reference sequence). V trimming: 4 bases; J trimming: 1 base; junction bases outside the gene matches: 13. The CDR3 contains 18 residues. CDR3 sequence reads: CASSSGLTRQGSNQPQHF. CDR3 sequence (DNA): TGTGCCAGCAGTTCCGGATTGACCCGACAGGGAAGCAATCAGCCCCAGCATTTT.

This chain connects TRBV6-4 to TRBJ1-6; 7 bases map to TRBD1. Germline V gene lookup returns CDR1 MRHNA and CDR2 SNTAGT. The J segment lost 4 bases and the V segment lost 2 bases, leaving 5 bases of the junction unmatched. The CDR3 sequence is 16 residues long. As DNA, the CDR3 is TGTGCCAGCAGTGACACTGAACAGGGGTATAATTCACCCCTCCACTTT. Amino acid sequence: CASSDTEQGYNSPLHF.

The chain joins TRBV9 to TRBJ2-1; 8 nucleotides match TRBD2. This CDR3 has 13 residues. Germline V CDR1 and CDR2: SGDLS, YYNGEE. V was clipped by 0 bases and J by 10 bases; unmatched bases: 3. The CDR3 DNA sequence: TGTGCCAGCAGCGTAGGGGCTAGCGGGGAGCAGTTCTTC. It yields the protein CASSVGASGEQFF.

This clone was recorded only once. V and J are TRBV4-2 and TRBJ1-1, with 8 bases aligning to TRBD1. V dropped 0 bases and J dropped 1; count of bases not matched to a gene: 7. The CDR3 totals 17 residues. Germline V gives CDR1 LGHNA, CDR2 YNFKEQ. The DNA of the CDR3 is TGTGCCAGCAGCCAAGATCTGCAGGGGGCCTGGAACACTGAAGCTTTCTTT. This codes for CASSQDLQGAWNTEAFF.

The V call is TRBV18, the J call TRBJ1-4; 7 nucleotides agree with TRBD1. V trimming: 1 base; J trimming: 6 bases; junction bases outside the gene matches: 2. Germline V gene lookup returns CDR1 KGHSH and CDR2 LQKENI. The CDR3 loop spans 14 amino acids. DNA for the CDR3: TGTGCCAGCTCACCACAAGGGGGCGATGAAAAACTGTTTTTT. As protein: CASSPQGGDEKLFF. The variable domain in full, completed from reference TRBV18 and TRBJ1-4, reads NAGVMQNPRHLVRRRGQEARLRCSPMKGHSHVYWYRQLPEEGLKFMVYLQKENIIDESGMPKERFSAEFPKEGPSILRIQQVVRGDSAAYFCASSPQGGDEKLFFGSGTQLSVL.

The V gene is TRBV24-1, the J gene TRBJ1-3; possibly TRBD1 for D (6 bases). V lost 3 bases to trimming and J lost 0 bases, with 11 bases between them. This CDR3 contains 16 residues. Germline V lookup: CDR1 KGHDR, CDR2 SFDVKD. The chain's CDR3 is CATSDAGEGSGNTIYF. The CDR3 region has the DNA TGTGCCACCAGTGATGCAGGGGAGGGCTCTGGAAACACCATATATTTT.

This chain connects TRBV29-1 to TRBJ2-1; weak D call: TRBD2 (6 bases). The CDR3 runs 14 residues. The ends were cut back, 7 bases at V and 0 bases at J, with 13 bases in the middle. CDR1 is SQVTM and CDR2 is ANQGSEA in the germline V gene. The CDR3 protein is CSAVQGGSYNEQFF. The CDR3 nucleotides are TGCAGCGCCGTGCAGGGAGGCTCCTACAATGAGCAGTTCTTC.

The CDR3 is CASSLDVAYEQYF. CDR3 nucleotide sequence: TGTGCCAGCAGCTTGGATGTCGCCTACGAGCAGTACTTC. The genes are TRBV5-4 and TRBJ2-7, with unresolved D. The CDR3 has 13 residues. The germline V gene encodes CDR1 SGHNT and CDR2 YYREEE (reference sequence). Between the trimmed V and J ends, which lost 0 bases and 2 bases, there was a span of 6 bases. The whole variable domain, filled in from reference TRBV5-4 and TRBJ2-7, reads ETGVTQSPTHLIKTRGQQVTLRCSSQSGHNTVSWYQQALGQGPQFIFQYYREEENGRGNFPPRFSGLQFPNYSSELNVNALELDDSALYLCASSLDVAYEQYFGPGTRLTVT.